This is a list of T cell receptor beta chains from one sample in a study of blood T cell repertoires in COVID-19. Data came from immunoSEQ multiplex PCR; TCRdb stores just in-frame clones and leaves some out. Of over 85,000 clones listed, over 85% are singletons. Specimen: peripheral blood. These receptors were obtained from a woman between 50 and 59 years old with COVID-19, enrolled during active disease. Each CDR3 is given without its conserved first and last residue.

>TRBJ2-3|TRBV3-1/TRBV3-2
ASSQDRALRGSTDTQY
>TRBJ2-3|TRBV24-1
ATSGLAGGGDTQY
>TRBJ1-5|TRBV25-1
ASSPDRGSNQPQH
>TRBJ2-5|TRBV3-1/TRBV3-2
ASSQGPRGETQY
>TRBJ2-1|TRBV6-2/TRBV6-3
ASSYGSSYNEQF
>TRBJ2-1|TRBV24-1
ATSDLHGGGAGGNEQF
>TRBJ1-1|TRBV25-1
ASIITETGDNTEAF
>TRBJ1-2|TRBV18
ASSPSRVEGYT
>TRBJ2-3|TRBV5-1
ASSLSLPDTQY
>TRBJ2-1|TRBV5-4
ASSLGAGGPSAEQF
>TRBJ1-1|TRBV7-9
ASSLATAGDTEAF
>TRBJ2-1|TRBV5-4
ASSFGLANEQF
>TRBJ2-3|TRBV3-1/TRBV3-2
ASSVRTSGGDTQY
>TRBJ1-1|TRBV19
ASSIDPNRLGQLNTEAF
>TRBJ2-2|TRBV7-2
ASSFGQTNTGELF
>TRBJ1-2|TRBV3-1/TRBV3-2
ASSHFGQGHGYT
>TRBJ2-3|TRBV7-2
ASTPRVDTQY
>TRBJ1-2|TRBV19
ASSTGSGYT
>TRBJ2-5|TRBV2
ASSLRQGETQY
>TRBJ2-3|TRBV6-4
ASSIDLYTDTQY
>TRBJ1-3|TRBV9
ASSQGSGNTIY
>TRBJ2-3|TRBV28
ASSFAARGGSTDTQY
>TRBJ1-2|TRBV24-1
ATSDGTRSGYT
>TRBJ1-2|TRBV11-3
ASSPPDRGGGYT
>TRBJ2-1|TRBV9
ASSPRGLYNEQF
>TRBJ1-1|TRBV6-5
ASRRTGPNTEAF
>TRBJ1-2|TRBV4-3
ASSQEAQGRGYT
>TRBJ2-6|TRBV19
ASRETGKVAGANVLT
>TRBJ1-5|TRBV6-2/TRBV6-3
ASSSRQGSNQPQH
>TRBJ1-5|TRBV6-5
ASSLEGRPSQPQH
>TRBJ1-2|TRBV19
ASSMGDRVYGYT
>TRBJ1-1|TRBV5-1
ASSLADRDFTEAF
>TRBJ1-4|TRBV5-1
ASSWAAGDNEKLF
>TRBJ2-1|TRBV7-8
ATQGGPYNEQF
>TRBJ1-1|TRBV20-1
SASTRGEAF
>TRBJ2-1|TRBV11-2
ASTPGRAATREQF
>TRBJ1-2|TRBV9
ASSVALGQGADGYT
>TRBJ1-1|TRBV11-3
ASSLGQFRNTEAF
>TRBJ2-1|TRBV19
ASSMQGQYNEQF
>TRBJ1-4|TRBV25-1
ASSAGTTGSNEKLF
>TRBJ2-1|TRBV7-9
ASSSPEDNEQF
>TRBJ2-5|TRBV30
AWNLAGGRETQY
>TRBJ2-3|TRBV7-2
ASSSPGLAPLWQY
>TRBJ1-5|TRBV28
ASSVESQPQH
>TRBJ1-1|TRBV7-2
ASSFTVGLQGWNTEAF
>TRBJ1-6|TRBV6-1
ASSANQGGQGSPLH
>TRBJ1-4|TRBV5-1
ASSLDRRNEKLF
>TRBJ2-3|TRBV6-5
ASSYRDTQY
>TRBJ1-4|TRBV4-3
ASSQSLNRGEKLF
>TRBJ1-1|TRBV12-3/TRBV12-4
ASRGQPNTEAF
>TRBJ1-1|TRBV19
ASSIGADEAF
>TRBJ1-1|TRBV28
ASSVGFKAF
>TRBJ1-2|TRBV10-3
AISDRYPGQGSYT
>TRBJ2-7|TRBV19
ASTHRGSHEQY
>TRBJ1-5|TRBV19
ASSMTLNQPQH
>TRBJ2-3|TRBV7-2
ASSVAQDTQY
>TRBJ1-1|TRBV27
AAARNTEAF
>TRBJ2-7|TRBV11-2
ASSPGGLGSFYEQY
>TRBJ1-1|TRBV12-5
ASGLDTPAF
>TRBJ1-6|TRBV6-2/TRBV6-3
ASSYAGGLNSPLH